This entry features one T cell receptor beta chain sequence. TCRdb passed the reads through MiXCR, listing each CDR3 protein once. The data hold more than 650,000 distinct CDR3 sequences, with about 40% observed a single time. CDR1 SQVTM and CDR2 ANQGSEA come from the germline V gene. V shed 4 bases and J shed 8 bases, with 14 bases lying between them. The CDR3 totals 13 residues. These data originate in a study of T cell repertoires in cytomegalovirus infection. About the research overall: Public TCR beta signature analysis indicated the presence of both CMV infection and matching HLA type.

This receptor was taken from a human donor in good health (CMV status not recorded). Some clones in this sample may be carry-over from other donors' samples. This chain uses TRBV29-1 with TRBJ1-4, with a weak D call TRBD1 (5 bases). The sequenced material came from PBMCs. CDR3 sequence (DNA): TGCAGCGTTGGAACCAGGGTCGGGGAAAAACTGTTTTTT. Protein product: CSVGTRVGEKLFF.